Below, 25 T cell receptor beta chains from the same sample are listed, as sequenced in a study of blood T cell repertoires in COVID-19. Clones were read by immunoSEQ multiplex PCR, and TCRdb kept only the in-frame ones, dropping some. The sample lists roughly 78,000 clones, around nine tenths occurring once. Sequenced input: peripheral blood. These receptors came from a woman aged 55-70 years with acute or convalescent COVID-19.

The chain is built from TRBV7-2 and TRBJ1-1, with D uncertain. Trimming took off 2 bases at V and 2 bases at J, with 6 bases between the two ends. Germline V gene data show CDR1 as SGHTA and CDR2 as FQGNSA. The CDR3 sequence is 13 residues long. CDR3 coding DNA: TGTGCCAGCAGCTTATCAGGAAACACTGAAGCTTTCTTT. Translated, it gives CASSLSGNTEAFF.

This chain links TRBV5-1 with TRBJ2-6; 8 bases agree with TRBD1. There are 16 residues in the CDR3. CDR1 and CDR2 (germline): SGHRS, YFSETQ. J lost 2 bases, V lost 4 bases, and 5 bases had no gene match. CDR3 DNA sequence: TGCGCCAGCAGCCAAGGACAGGGCACTGGGGCCAACGTCCTGACTTTC. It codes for CASSQGQGTGANVLTF.

The CDR3 loop reads CASSLRSIRREDTEAFF. CDR3 coding DNA: TGTGCCAGCAGCTTAAGGAGCATCCGCCGGGAGGACACTGAAGCTTTCTTT. The gene calls are TRBV7-6 and TRBJ1-1; D call uncertain. The CDR3 length is 17 residues. The germline V and J ends were trimmed by 2 bases and 3 bases, with 19 bases remaining between them. Germline V gene data show CDR1 as SGHVS and CDR2 as FNYEAQ.

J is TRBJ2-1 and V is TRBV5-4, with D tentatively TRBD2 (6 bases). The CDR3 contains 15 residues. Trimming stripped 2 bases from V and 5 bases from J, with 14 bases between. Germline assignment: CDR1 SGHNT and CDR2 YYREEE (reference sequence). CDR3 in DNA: TGTGCCAGCAGCTTATGGCGGGAAGTCGACAATGAGCAGTTCTTC. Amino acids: CASSLWREVDNEQFF.

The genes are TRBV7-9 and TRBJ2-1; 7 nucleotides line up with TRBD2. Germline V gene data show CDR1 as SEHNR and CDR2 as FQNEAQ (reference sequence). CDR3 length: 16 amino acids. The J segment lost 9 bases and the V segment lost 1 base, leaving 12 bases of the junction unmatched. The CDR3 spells CASSLEASGRLSEQFF. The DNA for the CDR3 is TGTGCCAGCAGCTTAGAGGCTAGCGGACGGTTGAGTGAGCAGTTCTTC. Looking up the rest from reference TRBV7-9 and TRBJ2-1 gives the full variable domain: DTGVSQNPRHKITKRGQNVTFRCDPISEHNRLYWYRQTLGQGPEFLTYFQNEAQLEKSRLLSDRFSAERPKGSFSTLEIQRTEQGDSAMYLCASSLEASGRLSEQFFGPGTRLTVL.

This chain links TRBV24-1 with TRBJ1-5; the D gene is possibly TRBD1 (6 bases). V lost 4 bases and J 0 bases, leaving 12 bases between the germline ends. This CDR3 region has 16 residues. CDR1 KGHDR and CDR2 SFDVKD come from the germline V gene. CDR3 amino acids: CATSEAGQSSNQPQHF. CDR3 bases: TGTGCCACCAGTGAGGCCGGACAGTCTAGCAATCAGCCCCAGCATTTT.

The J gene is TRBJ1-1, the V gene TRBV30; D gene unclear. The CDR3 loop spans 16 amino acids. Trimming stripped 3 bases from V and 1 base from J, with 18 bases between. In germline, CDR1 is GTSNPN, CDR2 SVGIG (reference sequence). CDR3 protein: CAWSHQRVQTNTEAFF. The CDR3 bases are TGTGCCTGGAGCCACCAGCGGGTCCAGACGAACACTGAAGCTTTCTTT.

As DNA, the CDR3 is TGTGCCAGCAGCTCCAGGTCGTCAGGGTACAATGAGCAGTTCTTC. Its translation: CASSSRSSGYNEQFF. The chain links TRBV7-3 to TRBJ2-1; D is possibly TRBD1 (5 bases). The CDR3 contains 15 residues. CDR1 and CDR2 (germline): SGHTA, FQGTGA. Between the trimmed V and J ends, which lost 4 bases and 4 bases, there was a span of 14 bases. Using reference TRBV7-3 and TRBJ2-1 for the parts outside the CDR3, the full variable domain is GAGVSQTPSNKVTEKGKYVELRCDPISGHTALYWYRQSLGQGPEFLIYFQGTGAADDSGLPNDRFFAVRPEGSVSTLKIQRTERGDSAVYLCASSSRSSGYNEQFFGPGTRLTVL.

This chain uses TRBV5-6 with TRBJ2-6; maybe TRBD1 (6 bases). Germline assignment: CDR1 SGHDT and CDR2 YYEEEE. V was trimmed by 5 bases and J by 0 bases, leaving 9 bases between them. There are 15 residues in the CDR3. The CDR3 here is CASRDSGSGANVLTF. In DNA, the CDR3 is TGTGCCAGCAGGGACAGCGGCTCTGGGGCCAACGTCCTGACTTTC.

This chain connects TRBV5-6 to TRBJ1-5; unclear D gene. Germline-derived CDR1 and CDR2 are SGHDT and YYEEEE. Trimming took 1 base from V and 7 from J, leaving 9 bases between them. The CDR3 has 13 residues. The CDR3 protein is CASSLLGGQPQHF. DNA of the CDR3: TGTGCCAGCAGCTTGCTAGGTGGGCAGCCCCAGCATTTT.

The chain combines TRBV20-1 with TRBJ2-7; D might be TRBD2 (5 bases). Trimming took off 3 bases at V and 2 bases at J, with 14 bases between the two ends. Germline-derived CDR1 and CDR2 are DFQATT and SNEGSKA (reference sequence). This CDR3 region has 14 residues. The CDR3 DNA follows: TGCAGTGCTAGTTCTCCTAGCTTAACCTACGAGCAGTACTTC. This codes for CSASSPSLTYEQYF.

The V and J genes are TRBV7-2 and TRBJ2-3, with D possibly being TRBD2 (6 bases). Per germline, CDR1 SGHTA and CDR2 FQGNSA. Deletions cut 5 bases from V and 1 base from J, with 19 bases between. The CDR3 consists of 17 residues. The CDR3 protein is CASSHGDFTWRTDTQYF. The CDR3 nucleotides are TGTGCCAGCAGCCACGGGGACTTCACCTGGCGCACAGATACGCAGTATTTT.

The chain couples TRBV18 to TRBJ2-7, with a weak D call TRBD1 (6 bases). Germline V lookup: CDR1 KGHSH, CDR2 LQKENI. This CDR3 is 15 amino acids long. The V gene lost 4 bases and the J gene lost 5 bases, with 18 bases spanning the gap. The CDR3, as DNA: TGTGCCAGCTCACAAAGCCTACAGGGATCAAACGAGCAGTACTTC. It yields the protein CASSQSLQGSNEQYF.

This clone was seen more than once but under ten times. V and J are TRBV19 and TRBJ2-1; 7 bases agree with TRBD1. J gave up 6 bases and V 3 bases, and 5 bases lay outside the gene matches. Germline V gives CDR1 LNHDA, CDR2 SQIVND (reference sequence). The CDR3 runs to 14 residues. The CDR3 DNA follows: TGTGCCAGTAGTATCGCACAGGGGAGCAATGAGCAGTTCTTC. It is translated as CASSIAQGSNEQFF. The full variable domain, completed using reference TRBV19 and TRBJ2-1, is DGGITQSPKYLFRKEGQNVTLSCEQNLNHDAMYWYRQDPGQGLRLIYYSQIVNDFQKGDIAEGYSVSREKKESFPLTVTSAQKNPTAFYLCASSIAQGSNEQFFGPGTRLTVL.

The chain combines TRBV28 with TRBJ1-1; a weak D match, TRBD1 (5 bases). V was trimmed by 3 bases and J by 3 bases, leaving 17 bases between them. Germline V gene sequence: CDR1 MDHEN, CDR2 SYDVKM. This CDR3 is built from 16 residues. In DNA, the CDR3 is TGTGCCAGCAGTTTGTCCGGGGGTGCGTGGGACACTGAAGCTTTCTTT. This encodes CASSLSGGAWDTEAFF.

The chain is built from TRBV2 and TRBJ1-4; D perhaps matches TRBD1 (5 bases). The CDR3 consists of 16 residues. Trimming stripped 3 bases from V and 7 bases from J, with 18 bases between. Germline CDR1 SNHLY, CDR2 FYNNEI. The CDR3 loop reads CASSDLGPSLSEKLFF. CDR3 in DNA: TGTGCCAGCAGTGATTTGGGGCCGTCCCTGAGTGAAAAACTGTTTTTT.

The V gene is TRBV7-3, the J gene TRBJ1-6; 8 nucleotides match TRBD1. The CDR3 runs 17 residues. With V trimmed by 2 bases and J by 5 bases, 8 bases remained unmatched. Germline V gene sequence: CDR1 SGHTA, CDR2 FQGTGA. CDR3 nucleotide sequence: TGTGCCAGCAGCTTATACCCCACAGGGGGGAATAATTCACCCCTCCACTTT. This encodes CASSLYPTGGNNSPLHF.

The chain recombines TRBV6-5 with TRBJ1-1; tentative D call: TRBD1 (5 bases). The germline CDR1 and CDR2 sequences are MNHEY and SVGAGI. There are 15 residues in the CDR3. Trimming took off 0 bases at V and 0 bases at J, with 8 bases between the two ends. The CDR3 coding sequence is TGTGCCAGCAGTTACTCGGACACAATGAACACTGAAGCTTTCTTT. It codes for CASSYSDTMNTEAFF.

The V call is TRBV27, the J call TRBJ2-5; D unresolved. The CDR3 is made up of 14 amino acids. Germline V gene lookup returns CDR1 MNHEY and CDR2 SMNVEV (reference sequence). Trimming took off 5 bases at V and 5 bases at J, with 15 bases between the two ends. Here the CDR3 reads CASSPPGARETQYF. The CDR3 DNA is TGTGCCAGCAGTCCCCCTGGTGCCCGGGAGACCCAGTACTTC.

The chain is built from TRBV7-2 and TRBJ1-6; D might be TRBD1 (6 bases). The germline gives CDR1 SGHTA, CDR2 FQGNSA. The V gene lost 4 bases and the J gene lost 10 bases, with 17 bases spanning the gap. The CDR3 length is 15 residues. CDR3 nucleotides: TGTGCCAGCAGCTCTTATGGGGGCCCCACATCACCCCTCCACTTT. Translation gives CASSSYGGPTSPLHF.

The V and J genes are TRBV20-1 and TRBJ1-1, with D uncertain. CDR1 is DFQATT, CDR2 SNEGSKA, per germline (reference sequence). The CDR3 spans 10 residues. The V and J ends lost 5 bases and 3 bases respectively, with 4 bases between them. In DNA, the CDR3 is TGCAGTGCTCTGTACACTGAAGCTTTCTTT. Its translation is CSALYTEAFF.

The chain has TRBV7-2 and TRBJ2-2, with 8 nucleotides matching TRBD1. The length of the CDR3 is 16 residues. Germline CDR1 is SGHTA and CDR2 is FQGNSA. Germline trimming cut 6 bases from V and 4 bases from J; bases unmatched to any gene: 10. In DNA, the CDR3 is TGTGCCAGCAGATCGACAGGGGTCCGTAGCACCGGGGAGCTGTTTTTT. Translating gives CASRSTGVRSTGELFF.

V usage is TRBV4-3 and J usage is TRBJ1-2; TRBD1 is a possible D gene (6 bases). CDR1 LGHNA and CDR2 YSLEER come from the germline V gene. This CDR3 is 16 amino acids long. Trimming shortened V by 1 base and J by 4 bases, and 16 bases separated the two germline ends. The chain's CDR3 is CASSQAMGAGGYGYTF. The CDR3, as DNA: TGCGCCAGCAGCCAAGCAATGGGGGCAGGTGGCTATGGCTACACCTTC.

The CDR3 loop is CASSEPDRDDNSPLHF. CDR3 nucleotides: TGTGCCAGCAGCGAACCGGACAGGGACGATAATTCACCCCTCCACTTT. The J gene is TRBJ1-6, the V gene TRBV21-1; the table gives TRBD1 as D, unverified against the DNA. TRBV21-1 has pseudogene status. This CDR3 has 16 amino acids.

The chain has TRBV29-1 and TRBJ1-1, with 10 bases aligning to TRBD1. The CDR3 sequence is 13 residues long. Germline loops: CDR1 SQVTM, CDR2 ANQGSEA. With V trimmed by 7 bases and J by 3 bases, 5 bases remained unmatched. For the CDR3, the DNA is TGCAGCGGATGTGGACAGGGGGACACTGAAGCTTTCTTT. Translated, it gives CSGCGQGDTEAFF.